This paragraph reports one T cell receptor (beta chain). The method was immunoSEQ multiplex PCR; TCRdb's version includes in-frame clones alone and lacks a portion of them. This table has 100,000 or so clones, approximately 96% appearing once. This entry is derived from a study of technical replicates of blood from a handful of donors. The CDR3 totals 15 residues. The V and J ends lost 6 bases and 1 base respectively, with 15 bases between them. CDR1 is MDHEN, CDR2 SYDVKM, per germline. Sequencing used T cells isolated from PBMCs. The receptor was isolated from a human donor in good health. V usage is TRBV28 and J usage is TRBJ1-1, with D uncertain. CDR3 loop: CASRTQEGGNTEAFF. In DNA form, the CDR3 reads TGTGCCAGCAGAACCCAGGAGGGAGGGAACACTGAAGCTTTCTTT.